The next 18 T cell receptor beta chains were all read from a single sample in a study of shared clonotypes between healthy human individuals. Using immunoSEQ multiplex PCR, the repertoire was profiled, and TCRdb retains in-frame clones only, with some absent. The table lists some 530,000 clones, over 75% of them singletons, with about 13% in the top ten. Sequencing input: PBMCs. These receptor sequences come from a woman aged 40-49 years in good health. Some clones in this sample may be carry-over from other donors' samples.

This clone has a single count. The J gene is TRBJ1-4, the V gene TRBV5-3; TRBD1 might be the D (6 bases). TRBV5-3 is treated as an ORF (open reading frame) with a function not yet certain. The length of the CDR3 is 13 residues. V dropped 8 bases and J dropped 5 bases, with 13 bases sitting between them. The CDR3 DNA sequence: TGTGCCAGCAGAGGGGGGGAGAATGAAAAACTGTTTTTT. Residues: CASRGGENEKLFF.

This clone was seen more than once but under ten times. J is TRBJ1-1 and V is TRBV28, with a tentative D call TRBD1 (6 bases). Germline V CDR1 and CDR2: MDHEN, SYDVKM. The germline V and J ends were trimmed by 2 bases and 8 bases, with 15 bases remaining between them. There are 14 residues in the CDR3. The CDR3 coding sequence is TGTGCCAGCAGTTTAAGGGGGAGCAGGGGCGAAGCTTTCTTT. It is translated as CASSLRGSRGEAFF.

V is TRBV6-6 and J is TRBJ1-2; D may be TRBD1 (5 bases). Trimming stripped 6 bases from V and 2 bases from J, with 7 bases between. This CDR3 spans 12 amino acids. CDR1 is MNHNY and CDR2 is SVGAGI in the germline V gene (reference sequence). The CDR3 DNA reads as TGTGCCAGCAGCGCAGGGAACTATGGCTACACCTTC. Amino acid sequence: CASSAGNYGYTF.

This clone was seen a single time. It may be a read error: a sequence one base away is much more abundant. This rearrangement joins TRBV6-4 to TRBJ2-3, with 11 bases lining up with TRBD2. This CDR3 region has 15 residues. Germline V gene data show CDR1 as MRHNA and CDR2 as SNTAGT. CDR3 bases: TGTGCCAGCAGTGCTACTAGCGGGAGCACAGTTACGCAGTATTTT. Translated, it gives CASSATSGSTVTQYF.

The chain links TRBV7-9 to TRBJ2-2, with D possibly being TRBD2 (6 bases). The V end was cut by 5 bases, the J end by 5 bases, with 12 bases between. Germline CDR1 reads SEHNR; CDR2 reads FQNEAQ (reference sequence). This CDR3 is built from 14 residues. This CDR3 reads CASSPGTRTGELFF. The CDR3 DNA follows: TGTGCCAGCAGCCCTGGGACTCGGACCGGGGAGCTGTTTTTT.

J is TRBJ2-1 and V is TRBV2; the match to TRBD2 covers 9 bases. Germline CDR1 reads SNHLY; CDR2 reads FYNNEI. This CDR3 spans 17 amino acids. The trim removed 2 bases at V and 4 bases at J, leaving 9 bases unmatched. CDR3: CASSEMVLAGFYNEQFF. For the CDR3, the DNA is TGTGCCAGCAGTGAAATGGTTCTAGCGGGGTTTTACAATGAGCAGTTCTTC.

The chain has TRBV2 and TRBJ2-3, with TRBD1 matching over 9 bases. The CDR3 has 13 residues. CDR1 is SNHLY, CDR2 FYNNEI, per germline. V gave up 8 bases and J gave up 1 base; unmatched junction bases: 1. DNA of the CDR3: TGTGCCAGCCGGGACAGGGGCACAGATACGCAGTATTTT. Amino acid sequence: CASRDRGTDTQYF.

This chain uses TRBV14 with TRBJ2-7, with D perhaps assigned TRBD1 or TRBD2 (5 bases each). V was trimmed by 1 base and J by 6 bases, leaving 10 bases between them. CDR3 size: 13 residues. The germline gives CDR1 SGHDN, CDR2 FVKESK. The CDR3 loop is CASSQGAGGEQYF. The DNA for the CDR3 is TGTGCCAGCAGCCAAGGGGCTGGGGGCGAGCAGTACTTC.

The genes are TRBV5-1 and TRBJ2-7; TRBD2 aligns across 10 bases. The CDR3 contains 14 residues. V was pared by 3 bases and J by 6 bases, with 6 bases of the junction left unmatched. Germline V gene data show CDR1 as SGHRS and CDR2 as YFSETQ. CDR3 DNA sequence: TGCGCCAGCAGCTCCGGGACTAGCGCAGTCGAGCAGTACTTC. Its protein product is CASSSGTSAVEQYF.

The CDR3 loop is CASYTGSGQETQYF. CDR3 nucleotide sequence: TGCGCCAGTTATACAGGGTCCGGTCAAGAGACCCAGTACTTC. The rearrangement uses TRBV5-1 and TRBJ2-5; possible D gene TRBD1, 6 bases. In germline, CDR1 is SGHRS, CDR2 YFSETQ. V dropped 8 bases and J dropped 2 bases, with 16 bases sitting between them. The CDR3 covers 14 residues.

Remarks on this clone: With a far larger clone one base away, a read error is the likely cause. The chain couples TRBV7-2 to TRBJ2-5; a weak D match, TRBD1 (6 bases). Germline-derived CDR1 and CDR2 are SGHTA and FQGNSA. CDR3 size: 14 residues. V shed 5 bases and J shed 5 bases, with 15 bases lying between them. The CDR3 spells CASSLLQGAETQYF. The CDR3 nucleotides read TGTGCCAGCAGCCTCCTACAGGGAGCGGAGACCCAGTACTTC.

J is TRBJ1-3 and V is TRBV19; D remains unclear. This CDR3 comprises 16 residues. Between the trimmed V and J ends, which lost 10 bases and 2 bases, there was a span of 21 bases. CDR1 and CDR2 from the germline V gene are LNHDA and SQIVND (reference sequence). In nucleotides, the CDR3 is TGTGCCACCACCTCACCGGGGTTGGAGACTGGAAACACCATATATTTT. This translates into CATTSPGLETGNTIYF. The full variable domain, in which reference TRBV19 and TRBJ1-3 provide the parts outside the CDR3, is DGGITQSPKYLFRKEGQNVTLSCEQNLNHDAMYWYRQDPGQGLRLIYYSQIVNDFQKGDIAEGYSVSREKKESFPLTVTSAQKNPTAFYLCATTSPGLETGNTIYFGEGSWLTVV.

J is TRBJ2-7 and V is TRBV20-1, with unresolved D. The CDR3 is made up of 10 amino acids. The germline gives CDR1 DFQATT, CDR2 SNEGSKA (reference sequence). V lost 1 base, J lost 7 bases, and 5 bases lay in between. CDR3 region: CSARVVEQYF. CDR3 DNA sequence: TGCAGTGCTAGAGTGGTTGAGCAGTACTTC.

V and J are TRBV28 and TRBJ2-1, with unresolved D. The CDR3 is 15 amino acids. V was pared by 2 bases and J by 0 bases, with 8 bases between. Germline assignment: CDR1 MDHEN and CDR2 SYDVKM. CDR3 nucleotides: TGTGCCAGCAGTTTAGAGAGTAGCTCCTACAATGAGCAGTTCTTC. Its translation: CASSLESSSYNEQFF.

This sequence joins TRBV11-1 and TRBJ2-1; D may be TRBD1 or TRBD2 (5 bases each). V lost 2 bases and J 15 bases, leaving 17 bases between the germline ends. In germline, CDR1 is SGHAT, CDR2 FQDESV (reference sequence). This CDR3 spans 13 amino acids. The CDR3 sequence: CASSLSQGRAVFF. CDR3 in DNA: TGTGCCAGCAGCTTATCCCAGGGACGGGCGGTGTTCTTC.

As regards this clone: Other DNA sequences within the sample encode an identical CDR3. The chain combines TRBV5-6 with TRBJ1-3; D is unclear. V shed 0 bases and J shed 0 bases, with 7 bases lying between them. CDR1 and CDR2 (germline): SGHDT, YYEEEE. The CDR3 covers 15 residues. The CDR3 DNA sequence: TGTGCCAGCAGCTTGGGCGGGGTCTCTGGAAACACCATATATTTT. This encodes CASSLGGVSGNTIYF.

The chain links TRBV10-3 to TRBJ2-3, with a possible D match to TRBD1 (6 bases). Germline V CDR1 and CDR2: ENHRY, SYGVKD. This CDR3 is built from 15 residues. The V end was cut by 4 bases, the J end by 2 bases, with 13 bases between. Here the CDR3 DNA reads TGTGCCATCAGTGCAGGGACAACCGCCACAGATACGCAGTATTTT. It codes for CAISAGTTATDTQYF.

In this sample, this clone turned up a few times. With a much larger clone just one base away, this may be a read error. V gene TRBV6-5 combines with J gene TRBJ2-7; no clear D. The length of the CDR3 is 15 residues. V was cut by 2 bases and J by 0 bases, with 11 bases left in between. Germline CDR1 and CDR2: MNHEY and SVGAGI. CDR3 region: CASSYQPYSSYEQYF. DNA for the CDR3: TGTGCCAGCAGTTACCAACCGTATAGCTCCTACGAGCAGTACTTC.